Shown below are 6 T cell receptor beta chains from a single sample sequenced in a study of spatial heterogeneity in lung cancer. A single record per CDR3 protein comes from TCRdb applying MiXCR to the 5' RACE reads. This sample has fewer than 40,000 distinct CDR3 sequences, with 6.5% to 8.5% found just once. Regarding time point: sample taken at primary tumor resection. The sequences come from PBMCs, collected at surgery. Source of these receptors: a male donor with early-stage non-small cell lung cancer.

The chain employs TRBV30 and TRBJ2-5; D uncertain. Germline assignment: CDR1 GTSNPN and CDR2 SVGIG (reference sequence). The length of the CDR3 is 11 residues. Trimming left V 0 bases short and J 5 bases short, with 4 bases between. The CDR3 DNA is TGTGCCTGGAGTGTTGGGGAGACCCAGTACTTC. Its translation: CAWSVGETQYF.

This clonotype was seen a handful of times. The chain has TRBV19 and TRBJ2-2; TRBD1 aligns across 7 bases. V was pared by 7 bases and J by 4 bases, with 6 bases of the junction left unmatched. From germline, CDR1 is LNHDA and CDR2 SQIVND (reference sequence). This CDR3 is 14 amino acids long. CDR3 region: CASTETGLTGELFF. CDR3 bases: TGTGCCAGTACTGAGACAGGGCTCACCGGGGAGCTGTTTTTT.

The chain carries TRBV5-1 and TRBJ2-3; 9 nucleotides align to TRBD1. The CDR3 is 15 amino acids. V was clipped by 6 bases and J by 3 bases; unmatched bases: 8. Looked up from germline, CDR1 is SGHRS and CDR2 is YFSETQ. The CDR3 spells CASTRRGQGTDTQYF. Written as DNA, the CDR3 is TGCGCCAGCACCAGGAGGGGACAGGGTACAGATACGCAGTATTTT. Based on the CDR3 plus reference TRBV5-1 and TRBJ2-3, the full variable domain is KAGVTQTPRYLIKTRGQQVTLSCSPISGHRSVSWYQQTPGQGLQFLFEYFSETQRNKGNFPGRFSGRQFSNSRSEMNVSTLELGDSALYLCASTRRGQGTDTQYFGPGTRLTVL.

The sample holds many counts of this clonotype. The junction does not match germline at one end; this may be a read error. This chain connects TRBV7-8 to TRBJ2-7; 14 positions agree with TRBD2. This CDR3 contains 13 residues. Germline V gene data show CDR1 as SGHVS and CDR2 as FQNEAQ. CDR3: CASSQSGLAGDNF. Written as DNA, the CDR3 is TGTGCCAGCAGCCAGTCGGGACTAGCGGGGGATAACTTC.

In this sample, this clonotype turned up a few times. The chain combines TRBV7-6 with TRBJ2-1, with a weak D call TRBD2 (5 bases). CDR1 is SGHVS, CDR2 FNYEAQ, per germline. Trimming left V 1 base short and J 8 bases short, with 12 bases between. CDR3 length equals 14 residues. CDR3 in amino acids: CASSLVVGDHEQFF. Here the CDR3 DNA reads TGTGCCAGCAGCTTAGTGGTGGGAGATCATGAGCAGTTCTTC. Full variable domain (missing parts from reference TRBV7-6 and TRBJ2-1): GAGVSQSPRYKVTKRGQDVALRCDPISGHVSLYWYRQALGQGPEFLTYFNYEAQQDKSGLPNDRFSAERPEGSISTLTIQRTEQRDSAMYRCASSLVVGDHEQFFGPGTRLTVL.

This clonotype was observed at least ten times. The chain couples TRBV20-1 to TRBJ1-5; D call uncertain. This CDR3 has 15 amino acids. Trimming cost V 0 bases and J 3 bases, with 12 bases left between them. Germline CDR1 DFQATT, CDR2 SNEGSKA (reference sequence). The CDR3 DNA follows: TGCAGTGCTAGAGATTTTACGGCTATCAATCAGCCCCAGCATTTT. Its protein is CSARDFTAINQPQHF.